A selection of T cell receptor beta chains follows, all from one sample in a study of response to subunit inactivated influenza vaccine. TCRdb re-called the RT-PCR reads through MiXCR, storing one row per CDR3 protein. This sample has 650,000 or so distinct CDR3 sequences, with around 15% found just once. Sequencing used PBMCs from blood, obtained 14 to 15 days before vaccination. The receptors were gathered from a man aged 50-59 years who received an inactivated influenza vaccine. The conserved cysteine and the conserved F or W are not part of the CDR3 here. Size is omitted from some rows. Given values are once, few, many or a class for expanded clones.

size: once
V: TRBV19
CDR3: ASSLQARTTGELF

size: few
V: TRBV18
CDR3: ASSEREGEQY

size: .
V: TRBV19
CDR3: ASSIAPGDTQY

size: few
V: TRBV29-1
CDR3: SVEGPGATDTQY

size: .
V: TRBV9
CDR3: ASSPLMGTEAF

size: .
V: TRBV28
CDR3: ASNDGNYEQY

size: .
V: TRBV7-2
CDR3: ASSFLGGDIQY

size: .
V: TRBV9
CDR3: ASSMGDTQY

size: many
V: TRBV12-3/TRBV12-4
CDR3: ASSISGGFNEQF

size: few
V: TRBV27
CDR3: ASSLLRGQAEAF

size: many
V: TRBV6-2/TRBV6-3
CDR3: ASSYPGLSPLH

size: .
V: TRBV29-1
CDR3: SGTGGTEAF

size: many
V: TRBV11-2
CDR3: ASSLYRGHYGYT

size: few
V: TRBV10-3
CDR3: AITRDLWDTEAF

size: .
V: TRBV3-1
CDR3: ASSQVVGYTQY

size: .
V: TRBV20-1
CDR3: SAADPNTEAF

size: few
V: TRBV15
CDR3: ATSSEFGGATTQY

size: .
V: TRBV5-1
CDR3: ASSWLADSYEQY

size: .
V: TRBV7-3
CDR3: ASSDFHSGANVLT

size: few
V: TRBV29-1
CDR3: SAWTGGHNEQF

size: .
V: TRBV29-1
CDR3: SVAPGQNYGYT

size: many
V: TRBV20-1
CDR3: SARDGGTPSGELF

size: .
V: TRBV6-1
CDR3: ASSGQLPYNSPLH

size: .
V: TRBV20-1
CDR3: SAPLGGRDQPQH

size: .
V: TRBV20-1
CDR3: SARAISSYNSPLH

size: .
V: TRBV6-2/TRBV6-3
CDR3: ASTTSGESYNEQF

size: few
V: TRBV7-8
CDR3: ASSPGTAFQPQH

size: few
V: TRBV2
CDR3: ASSSPGWHGELF

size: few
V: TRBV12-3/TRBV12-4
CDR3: ASSLEAGGRQTQY

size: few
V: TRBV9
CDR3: ASSVASGEETQY

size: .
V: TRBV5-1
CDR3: ASSLGNTGLGETQY

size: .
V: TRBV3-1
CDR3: ASSRGPQNSPLH

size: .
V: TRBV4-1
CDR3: ASSGRYQGQTYEQY

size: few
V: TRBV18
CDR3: ASSPAAEPYNEQF

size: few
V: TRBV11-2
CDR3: ASSWGLRAYNEQF

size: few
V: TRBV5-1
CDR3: ASSLVGLGGDEQF